Listed below are T cell receptor beta chains from one sample, sequenced in a study of blood T cell repertoires in COVID-19. The protocol was immunoSEQ multiplex PCR, while the TCRdb copy is restricted to in-frame clones and leaves out a portion. The table has fewer than 200,000 clones, 88% seen once. Sequenced material: peripheral blood. These receptors all stem from a man between 50 and 59 years old who had recovered from COVID-19. The CDR3 runs from the conserved cysteine through the conserved F or W. Fields, in order: clone size, V gene, D gene, J gene, CDR3 protein, CDR3 DNA. A D gene is named only where the DNA matches it firmly. Not all rows give a size; the values are once, few, many and, for expanded clones, a class.

NA	TRBV2	NA	TRBJ2-1	CASSESRGSSYNEQFF	TGTGCCAGCAGTGAATCACGAGGGAGCTCCTACAATGAGCAGTTCTTC
NA	TRBV12-3/TRBV12-4	NA	TRBJ1-1	CASSKGVATEAFF	TGTGCCAGCAGTAAAGGGGTGGCCACTGAAGCTTTCTTT
NA	TRBV20-1	TRBD2	TRBJ2-1	CSASEHKRGLGYEQFF	TGCAGTGCTAGTGAGCACAAGCGGGGGCTCGGATATGAGCAGTTCTTC
NA	TRBV5-1	NA	TRBJ1-6	CASSLASSVYSPLHF	TGCGCCAGCAGCTTGGCCTCTTCAGTGTATTCACCCCTCCACTTT
NA	TRBV29-1	TRBD1	TRBJ1-2	CSVDVATGEAYGYTF	TGCAGCGTTGACGTTGCGACAGGGGAAGCGTATGGCTACACCTTC
NA	TRBV7-2	NA	TRBJ2-3	CASRLGGLRGTDTQYF	TGTGCCAGCAGGTTAGGGGGGCTTAGGGGCACAGATACGCAGTATTTT
few	TRBV9	NA	TRBJ2-2	CASSPWAGNTGELFF	TGTGCCAGCAGCCCTTGGGCGGGAAACACCGGGGAGCTGTTTTTT
NA	TRBV7-2	NA	TRBJ2-1	CASSLAGPSSYNEQFF	TGTGCCAGCAGCTTAGCTGGGCCGAGCTCCTACAATGAGCAGTTCTTC
NA	TRBV3-1/TRBV3-2	TRBD1	TRBJ1-6	CASSQEDRTNSPLHF	TGTGCCAGCAGCCAAGAGGACAGGACGAATTCACCCCTCCACTTT
NA	TRBV6-2/TRBV6-3	TRBD2	TRBJ2-1	CASSYSSGSRYNEQFF	TGTGCCAGCAGTTACTCGAGCGGGAGTAGGTACAATGAGCAGTTCTTC
NA	TRBV5-1	NA	TRBJ1-5	CASSSTGDQPQHF	TGCGCCAGCAGTTCGACCGGGGATCAGCCCCAGCATTTT
once	TRBV7-6	NA	TRBJ1-1	CASGRDSMNTEAFF	TGTGCCAGCGGCAGGGATTCCATGAACACTGAAGCTTTCTTT
NA	TRBV7-2	NA	TRBJ1-2	CASSFQGNYGYTF	TGTGCCAGCAGCTTCCAGGGAAATTATGGCTACACCTTC
NA	TRBV28	NA	TRBJ2-7	CASSFRRWSEQYF	TGTGCCAGCAGTTTTCGGAGGTGGAGCGAGCAGTACTTC
NA	TRBV3-1/TRBV3-2	TRBD1	TRBJ2-7	CASSHGTAYEQYF	TGTGCCAGCAGCCATGGGACAGCCTACGAGCAGTACTTC
NA	TRBV2	TRBD1	TRBJ1-6	CASTGTVNSPLHF	TGTGCCAGCACCGGGACAGTTAATTCACCCCTCCACTTT
NA	TRBV27	TRBD1	TRBJ2-3	CASSLSGQGTDTQYF	TGTGCCAGCAGTTTATCGGGACAGGGCACAGATACGCAGTATTTT
NA	TRBV27	NA	TRBJ1-4	CASSLRAGRTEKLFF	TGTGCCAGCAGTTTAAGGGCAGGGCGGACTGAAAAACTGTTTTTT
NA	TRBV6-5	NA	TRBJ2-7	CASRPRAGESYEQYF	TGTGCCAGCAGGCCTCGGGCAGGGGAGTCCTACGAGCAGTACTTC
NA	TRBV4-3	TRBD2	TRBJ2-3	CASSQDLAGGLSTDTQYF	TGCGCCAGCAGCCAAGATCTAGCGGGAGGCCTTAGCACAGATACGCAGTATTTT
NA	TRBV7-9	NA	TRBJ2-7	CASPARGLTYEQYF	TGTGCCAGCCCAGCTAGAGGCCTTACCTACGAGCAGTACTTC